This T cell receptor beta chain stems from a study of T cell repertoires in cytomegalovirus infection. Background on the study: Epitope selection comprised recently identified HLA-C-restricted CMV epitopes and well-studied HLA-B-restricted CMV epitopes.

Germline V CDR1 and CDR2: SGHDT, YYEEEE. With 1 base removed from V and 4 bases from J, the gap between germline ends came to 10 bases. The CDR3 has 14 amino acids. This clonotype has at least ten counts. Its antigen is currently unknown. TCRdb called the reads again in MiXCR, with one record for every CDR3 protein. The table lists fewer than 850,000 distinct CDR3 sequences, 25% to 35% of them singletons. Study conclusions and caveats: Carriers of CMV and the relevant HLA type were discriminated by public TCR beta frequency. In two of eight donors, the top clonotype was HLA-C-restricted CMV-specific.

This receptor was taken from a human donor in good health (CMV status not recorded). Some clones in this sample may be carry-over from other donors' samples. The chain combines TRBV5-6 with TRBJ2-3; D gene ambiguous. The sequenced sample was cultured CD8+ T cells from PBMCs, obtained from culture after CMV antigen stimulation. The CDR3 nucleotides read TGTGCCAGCAGCTTGATTCCTACACCAGATACGCAGTATTTT. This encodes CASSLIPTPDTQYF.